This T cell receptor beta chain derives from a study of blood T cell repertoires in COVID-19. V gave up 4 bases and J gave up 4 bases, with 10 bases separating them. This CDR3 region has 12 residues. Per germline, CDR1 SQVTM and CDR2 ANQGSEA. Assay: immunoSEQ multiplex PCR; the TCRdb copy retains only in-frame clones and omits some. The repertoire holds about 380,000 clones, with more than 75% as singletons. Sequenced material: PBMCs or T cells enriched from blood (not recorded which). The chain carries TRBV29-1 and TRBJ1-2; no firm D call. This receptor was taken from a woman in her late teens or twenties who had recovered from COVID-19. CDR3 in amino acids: CSVVAPSYGYTF. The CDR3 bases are TGCAGCGTTGTAGCTCCATCCTATGGCTACACCTTC.